The 4 T cell receptor beta chains below were found in one sample sequenced in a study of T cells in narcolepsy. Sequenced by immunoSEQ multiplex PCR; TCRdb stores in-frame clones only, minus some. The table records about 24,000 clones, almost 85% of them present only once. Sequencing used memory (CD45RA-) CD4+ T cells from blood. The receptors come from a human donor in good health.

The chain carries TRBV7-2 and TRBJ2-7; TRBD2 matches 8 bases. The CDR3 extends over 11 amino acids. The germline V gene encodes CDR1 SGHTA and CDR2 FQGNSA. The V segment lost 5 bases and the J segment 7 bases; nucleotides outside the gene matches: 1. The CDR3 is CASSPGGEQYF. CDR3 bases: TGTGCCAGCAGCCCGGGGGGGGAGCAGTACTTC.

The gene calls are TRBV9 and TRBJ2-2; D is unresolved. The V gene's germline CDR1 is SGDLS and CDR2 YYNGEE. The V gene lost 4 bases and the J gene lost 3 bases, with 13 bases spanning the gap. The CDR3 sequence is 15 residues long. The CDR3 coding sequence is TGTGCCAGCAGCCCCCTCACATGGGACACCGGGGAGCTGTTTTTT. Protein sequence: CASSPLTWDTGELFF.

The CDR3 here is CASGKGETDTQYF. The CDR3 DNA follows: TGTGCCAGTGGGAAAGGGGAAACAGATACGCAGTATTTT. This chain uses TRBV11-3 with TRBJ2-3; D is perhaps TRBD1 (5 bases). The CDR3 contains 13 residues. The ends were cut back, 9 bases at V and 3 bases at J, with 13 bases in the middle. The V gene's germline CDR1 is SGHNT and CDR2 YENEEA.

Here the CDR3 reads CASLKDTDTQYF. The CDR3 nucleotides read TGTGCCTCTTTAAAGGACACAGATACGCAGTATTTT. The V call is TRBV14, the J call TRBJ2-3; D gene ambiguous. CDR1 is SGHDN and CDR2 is FVKESK in the germline V gene. V was trimmed by 11 bases and J by 2 bases, leaving 11 bases between them. This CDR3 has 12 amino acids.